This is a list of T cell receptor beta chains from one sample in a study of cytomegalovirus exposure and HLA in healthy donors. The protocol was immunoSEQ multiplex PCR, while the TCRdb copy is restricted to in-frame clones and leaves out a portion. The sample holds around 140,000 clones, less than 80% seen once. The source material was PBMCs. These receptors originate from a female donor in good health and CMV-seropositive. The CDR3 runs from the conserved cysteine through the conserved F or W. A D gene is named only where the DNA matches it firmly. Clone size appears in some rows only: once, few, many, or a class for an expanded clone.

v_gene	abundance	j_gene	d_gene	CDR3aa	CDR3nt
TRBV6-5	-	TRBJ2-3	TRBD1	CASRTGTGNPDTQYF	TGTGCCAGCAGAACCGGGACAGGGAACCCAGATACGCAGTATTTT
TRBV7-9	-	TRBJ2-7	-	CSSSLERADTYEQYF	TGTTCCAGCAGCTTAGAGCGCGCGGATACCTACGAGCAGTACTTC
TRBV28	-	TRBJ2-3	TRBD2	CASSLVAGGAYTQYF	TGTGCCAGCAGTTTGGTAGCGGGGGGTGCGTATACGCAGTATTTT
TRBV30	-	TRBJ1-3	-	CAWTRTQGFGNTIYF	TGTGCCTGGACACGAACACAGGGCTTTGGAAACACCATATATTTT
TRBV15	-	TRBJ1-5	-	CATSRGVGESNQPQHF	TGTGCCACCAGCAGAGGGGTCGGGGAGAGCAATCAGCCCCAGCATTTT
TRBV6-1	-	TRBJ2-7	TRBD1	CASSTETGEHYEQYF	TGTGCCAGCAGCACTGAGACAGGGGAGCACTACGAGCAGTACTTC
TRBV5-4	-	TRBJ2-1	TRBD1	CASSLGEGARYNEQFF	TGTGCCAGCAGCTTGGGAGAGGGGGCAAGATACAATGAGCAGTTCTTC
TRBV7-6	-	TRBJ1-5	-	CASSLEQGSNNQPQHF	TGTGCCAGCAGCTTAGAGCAGGGATCGAACAATCAGCCCCAGCATTTT
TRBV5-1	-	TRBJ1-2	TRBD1	CASSLGEGARDGYTF	TGCGCCAGCAGCTTGGGTGAGGGGGCGCGTGATGGCTACACCTTC
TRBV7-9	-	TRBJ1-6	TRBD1	CASSFGTGVGSPLHF	TGTGCCAGCAGCTTCGGGACAGGGGTAGGTTCACCCCTCCACTTT
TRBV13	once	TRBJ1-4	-	CASSPLERNEKLFF	TGTGCCAGCAGCCCCCTCGAACGGAATGAAAAACTGTTTTTT
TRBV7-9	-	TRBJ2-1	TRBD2	CASSSQTSGRYNEQFF	TGTGCCAGCAGCTCGCAGACTAGCGGCCGATACAATGAGCAGTTCTTC
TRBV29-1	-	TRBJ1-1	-	CSVEGRLNTEAFF	TGCAGCGTTGAGGGGCGATTGAACACTGAAGCTTTCTTT
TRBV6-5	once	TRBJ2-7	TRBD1	CASSYSGTGVYEQYF	TGTGCCAGCAGTTACTCCGGGACAGGGGTCTACGAGCAGTACTTC
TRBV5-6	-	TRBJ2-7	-	CASSLTGNLNYEQYF	TGTGCCAGCAGCTTGACCGGGAACCTCAACTACGAGCAGTACTTC
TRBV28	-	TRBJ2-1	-	CASSLGRGRNEQFF	TGTGCCAGCAGTTTAGGCAGGGGAAGGAATGAGCAGTTCTTC
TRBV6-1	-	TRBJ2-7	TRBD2	CASSGRSRFPSGRIFYEQYF	TGTGCCAGCAGTGGCCGCTCGAGGTTCCCTAGCGGGAGGATCTTCTACGAGCAGTACTTC
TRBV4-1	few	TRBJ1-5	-	CASSSYMNQPQHF	TGCGCCAGCAGCTCATACATGAATCAGCCCCAGCATTTT
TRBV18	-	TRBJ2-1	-	CASSPQRGLAGYNEQFF	TGTGCCAGCTCACCACAAAGGGGGCTAGCGGGCTACAATGAGCAGTTCTTC
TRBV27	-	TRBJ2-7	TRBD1	CASSVRDRGYEQYF	TGTGCCAGCAGTGTCCGGGACAGGGGGTACGAGCAGTACTTC
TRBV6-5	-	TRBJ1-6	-	CASKQGNSPLHF	TGTGCCAGCAAACAGGGTAATTCACCCCTCCACTTT
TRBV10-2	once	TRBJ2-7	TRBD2	CASGGLADSSYEQYF	TGCGCCAGCGGGGGACTAGCGGATAGCTCCTACGAGCAGTACTTC
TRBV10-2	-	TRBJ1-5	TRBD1	CASSPRQGQPQHF	TGCGCCAGCAGTCCTAGACAGGGTCAGCCCCAGCATTTT
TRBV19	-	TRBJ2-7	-	CASSLAGNYEQYF	TGTGCCAGTAGTCTGGCAGGGAACTACGAGCAGTACTTC
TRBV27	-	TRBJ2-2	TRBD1	CASRRGQGSTGELFF	TGTGCCAGCAGGAGGGGACAGGGGAGCACCGGGGAGCTGTTTTTT
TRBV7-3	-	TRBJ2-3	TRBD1	CASSRAWTGVDSTDTQYF	TGTGCCAGCAGCCGAGCCTGGACAGGGGTCGACAGCACAGATACGCAGTATTTT
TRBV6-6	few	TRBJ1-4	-	CASSYSRGTNEKLFF	TGTGCCAGCAGTTACTCGAGGGGGACTAATGAAAAACTGTTTTTT
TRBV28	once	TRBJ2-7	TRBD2	CASSFDEGLALDEQYF	TGTGCCAGCAGTTTTGACGAGGGACTAGCCTTAGACGAGCAGTACTTC
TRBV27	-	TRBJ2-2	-	CASSSLGARNTGELFF	TGTGCCAGCAGTTCCTTGGGGGCAAGGAACACCGGGGAGCTGTTTTTT
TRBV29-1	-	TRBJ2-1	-	CSVEGSDNSYNEQFF	TGCAGCGTTGAAGGTTCAGACAACTCCTACAATGAGCAGTTCTTC
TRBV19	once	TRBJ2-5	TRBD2	CASKASGRGGTQYF	TGTGCCAGTAAGGCTAGCGGGAGAGGAGGGACCCAGTACTTC
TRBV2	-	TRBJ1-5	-	CASSEDQRQPQHF	TGTGCCAGCAGTGAAGATCAGCGCCAGCCCCAGCATTTT
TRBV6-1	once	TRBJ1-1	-	CASSDFSRAPLAEAFF	TGTGCCAGCAGTGACTTTAGCAGGGCGCCATTAGCTGAAGCTTTCTTT
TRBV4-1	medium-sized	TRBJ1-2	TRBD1	CASSQFVRGQGNYGYTF	TGCGCCAGCAGCCAATTCGTAAGGGGACAGGGGAACTATGGCTACACCTTC